This T cell receptor beta chain was recorded in a study of cytomegalovirus exposure and HLA in healthy donors. Study details: A prior study identified 90 million to 120 million unique TCR beta sequences from about 179 million T cells. Findings and caveats of the study: There were under 200 TCR beta chains listed as cytomegalovirus-associated. Reported results showed that the classifier diagnosed cytomegalovirus status with high specificity and sensitivity. An analysis that came later showed most CMV-associated TCR beta chains appearing HLA-restricted.

Use of 60 Vbeta and 13 Jbeta primers characterized the PCR. Sequenced by immunoSEQ multiplex PCR; TCRdb stores in-frame clones only, minus some. Found here are approximately 220,000 clones, over 65% of them singletons; the top ten hold roughly 0.6%. Trimming cost V 3 bases and J 1 base, with 10 bases left between them. CDR3 length: 15 amino acids. The V gene's germline CDR1 is KGHSH and CDR2 LQKENI. As regards this clone: Its antigen is not known.

The clonotype was recovered from a man younger than 35 in good health and CMV-seronegative. Sequencing used PBMCs. The V call is TRBV18, the J call TRBJ2-1; tentatively, D is TRBD1 (5 bases). The CDR3 here is CASSPAGKSYNEQFF. The CDR3, as DNA: TGTGCCAGCTCACCTGCAGGGAAGTCCTACAATGAGCAGTTCTTC.